The clone carrying this TCR beta chain was seen a few times. Antigen: not known. The sample is drawn from a study of CD8+CD57+ T cells in acquired aplastic anemia. About the study: Quantities of DNA derived from sorted CD4+ and CD8+ cells averaged approximately 3.3 ug. For CD4+ cells, healthy donors had an average of roughly 11 million reads.

In germline, CDR1 is SGDLS, CDR2 YYNGEE. The CDR3 totals 14 residues. The junction had 4 bases not matched to a gene; V was cut back by 4 bases and J by 5 bases. The TCR beta profiling, which covered VDJ combination and CDR3 sequence, was carried out using genomic DNA as the template. TCRdb re-derived calls from the reads in MiXCR, one entry per CDR3 protein. The table has some 190,000 distinct CDR3 sequences, just over 45% seen once. Regarding the study as a whole: Patient and control CD8+ Simpson's diversity was not significantly different. Researchers report that 25 to 30 CD8+ CDR3 sequences appeared in both patients and controls.

Sequencing used sorted CD4+, CD8+, or CD8+CD57+ T cells (not recorded which) from PBMCs. The TCR comes from a human donor in good health. The V call is TRBV9, the J call TRBJ2-1, with TRBD1 identical over 9 bases. In DNA form, the CDR3 reads TGTGCCAGCAGCCCGAACAGGGGGCACAATGAGCAGTTCTTC. Amino acids: CASSPNRGHNEQFF.